The T cell receptor beta chain described here comes from a study of cytomegalovirus exposure and HLA in healthy donors. The overall study: One earlier analysis, a look at roughly 170 million T cells, found some 100 million unique TCR beta sequences.

General study findings and limits: Presence/absence analyses treated sequencing depth as roughly uniform across donors.

The CDR3 sequence is 15 residues long. V shed 6 bases and J shed 4 bases, with 13 bases lying between them. Germline values: CDR1 MNHNS, CDR2 SASEGT. In its sample, this clone was seen a few times. The antigen is not known. PCR amplification relied on 60 Vbeta primers (plus 13 Jbeta primers). Clones were read by immunoSEQ multiplex PCR, and TCRdb kept only the in-frame ones, dropping some. Among about 95,000 clones, approximately 80% were seen once, and the ten largest hold 4.5% to 6%. V usage is TRBV6-1 and J usage is TRBJ1-6; weak D call: TRBD1 (6 bases). The TCR was taken from a woman aged 40 to 50 in good health and CMV-seronegative. Sample: PBMCs. CDR3: CASRVTGSYNSPLHF. The CDR3 coding sequence is TGTGCCAGCAGGGTGACAGGCTCGTATAATTCACCCCTCCACTTT.